The next 25 T cell receptor beta chains were all read from a single sample in a study of shared clonotypes between healthy human individuals. Data came from immunoSEQ multiplex PCR; TCRdb stores just in-frame clones and leaves some out. In the table there are some 790,000 clones, just under 75% of which are singletons. The sequencing input was memory CD4+ T cells sorted from blood. Subset in this sample: CD45RA-negative fraction. The origin of the receptors is a woman aged 25 to 39 in good health.

This clone was recorded at least ten times. CDR3 sequence: CASSQTSGNTGELFF. The CDR3 DNA reads TGTGCCAGCAGCCAGACTAGCGGGAACACCGGGGAGCTGTTTTTT. The chain couples TRBV7-6 to TRBJ2-2; the match to TRBD2 covers 9 bases. The J segment lost 1 base and the V segment lost 5 bases, leaving 2 bases of the junction unmatched. Germline V gene lookup returns CDR1 SGHVS and CDR2 FNYEAQ. The CDR3 extends over 15 amino acids.

The chain joins TRBV14 to TRBJ2-5; D is possibly TRBD2 (6 bases). V lost 1 base and J 8 bases, leaving 11 bases between the germline ends. The CDR3 is 13 amino acids. CDR1 and CDR2 (germline): SGHDN, FVKESK. CDR3 DNA: TGTGCCAGCAGCCAAGGACGGAGGGTAACCCAGTACTTC. Translated, it gives CASSQGRRVTQYF. The variable domain in full, completed from reference TRBV14 and TRBJ2-5, reads EAGVTQFPSHSVIEKGQTVTLRCDPISGHDNLYWYRRVMGKEIKFLLHFVKESKQDESGMPNNRFLAERTGGTYSTLKVQPAELEDSGVYFCASSQGRRVTQYFGPGTRLLVL.

This sequence joins TRBV29-1 and TRBJ1-2; 8 bases are shared with TRBD1. There are 14 residues in the CDR3. The V gene end was trimmed by 3 bases and the J gene end by 8 bases; junction bases not matched to a gene: 11. Germline CDR1 SQVTM, CDR2 ANQGSEA. CDR3 DNA: TGCAGCGTTGACCTCGGACAGGGCGTAGGGGGCTACACCTTC. This sequence encodes CSVDLGQGVGGYTF. The complete variable domain, with remaining parts taken from reference TRBV29-1 and TRBJ1-2, reads SAVISQKPSRDICQRGTSLTIQCQVDSQVTMMFWYRQQPGQSLTLIATANQGSEATYESGFVIDKFPISRPNLTFSTLTVSNMSPEDSSIYLCSVDLGQGVGGYTFGSGTRLTVV.

The CDR3 sequence: CASTPLQGLGNQPQHF. The CDR3, as DNA: TGTGCCAGCACCCCACTACAGGGTTTGGGCAATCAGCCCCAGCATTTT. The chain combines TRBV28 with TRBJ1-5; D perhaps matches TRBD1 (6 bases). Between the trimmed V and J ends, which lost 7 bases and 2 bases, there was a span of 18 bases. The germline V gene has CDR1 MDHEN and CDR2 SYDVKM. The CDR3 is 16 amino acids.

The chain uses TRBV7-3 and TRBJ1-1; possibly TRBD1 for D (5 bases). Germline CDR1 reads SGHTA; CDR2 reads FQGTGA. V lost 3 bases and J lost 3, with 8 bases in between. The CDR3 totals 13 residues. DNA for the CDR3: TGTGCCAGCAGCTTTTTGGGGGACACTGAAGCTTTCTTT. Protein product: CASSFLGDTEAFF.

The gene calls are TRBV5-5 and TRBJ2-7; possibly TRBD1 for D (5 bases). V dropped 1 base and J dropped 5 bases, with 13 bases sitting between them. The CDR3 consists of 14 residues. Germline assignment: CDR1 SGHKS and CDR2 YYEKEE (reference sequence). CDR3 sequence (DNA): TGTGCCAGCAGCTTGTCTAGGGGCTCTCACGAGCAGTACTTC. Translation: CASSLSRGSHEQYF.

On this clone: The same CDR3 is also encoded by other DNA sequences in this sample. V is TRBV27 and J is TRBJ2-1; TRBD2 aligns across 8 bases. The CDR3 has 14 residues. The ends lost 5 bases at V and 0 bases at J; junction bases unmatched: 0. The V gene's germline CDR1 is MNHEY and CDR2 SMNVEV (reference sequence). CDR3 sequence reads: CASSSGGSYNEQFF. CDR3 in DNA: TGTGCCAGCAGTAGCGGGGGCTCCTACAATGAGCAGTTCTTC.

The genes are TRBV5-1 and TRBJ2-5; unclear D gene. CDR1 is SGHRS and CDR2 is YFSETQ in the germline V gene. Trimming stripped 4 bases from V and 5 bases from J, with 15 bases between. The CDR3 spans 14 residues. Here the CDR3 reads CASSLTQPPETQYF. The CDR3 DNA is TGCGCCAGCAGCCTCACACAGCCCCCGGAGACCCAGTACTTC.

The chain links TRBV2 to TRBJ1-1; D might be TRBD1 (5 bases). Trimming shortened V by 4 bases and J by 4 bases, and 10 bases separated the two germline ends. Germline values: CDR1 SNHLY, CDR2 FYNNEI. The CDR3 has 13 amino acids. The CDR3 DNA reads TGTGCCAGCAGTGTCCTGGGGGGCACTGAAGCTTTCTTT. As protein: CASSVLGGTEAFF.

The chain uses TRBV28 and TRBJ1-4; no reliable D call. The CDR3 has 14 residues. V was trimmed by 8 bases and J by 5 bases, leaving 15 bases between them. The germline V gene encodes CDR1 MDHEN and CDR2 SYDVKM. Here the CDR3 reads CASLKYSPNEKLFF. In nucleotides, the CDR3 is TGTGCCAGCCTAAAGTACAGCCCCAATGAAAAACTGTTTTTT.

This clone has more than one count but fewer than ten. The chain recombines TRBV5-1 with TRBJ2-6; no reliable D call. Trimming shortened V by 4 bases and J by 4 bases, and 9 bases separated the two germline ends. Looked up from germline, CDR1 is SGHRS and CDR2 is YFSETQ. This CDR3 comprises 14 residues. CDR3 loop: CASSQLTGANVLTF. The CDR3 DNA sequence: TGCGCCAGCAGCCAATTGACCGGGGCCAACGTCCTGACTTTC.

The J gene is TRBJ2-5, the V gene TRBV11-2; 7 bases fit TRBD2. V lost 3 bases and J lost 4; bases outside the gene matches: 11. The CDR3 contains 16 residues. Germline loops: CDR1 SGHAT, CDR2 FQNNGV. CDR3 in DNA: TGTGCCAGCAGCTTCTTTGGCGGGAGCTCTGGAGAGACCCAGTACTTC. Encoded protein: CASSFFGGSSGETQYF.

The chain couples TRBV11-2 to TRBJ2-1; 10 positions match TRBD2. The CDR3 has 13 amino acids. The V gene's germline CDR1 is SGHAT and CDR2 FQNNGV. V was clipped by 11 bases and J by 10 bases; unmatched bases: 11. CDR3 nucleotides: TGTGCCGCCGGGAGCGGGAGGGCTGGAGAGCAGTTCTTC. Amino acid sequence: CAAGSGRAGEQFF. Full variable domain (remainder filled in from reference TRBV11-2 and TRBJ2-1): EAGVAQSPRYKIIEKRQSVAFWCNPISGHATLYWYQQILGQGPKLLIQFQNNGVVDDSQLPKDRFSAERLKGVDSTLKIQPAKLEDSAVYLCAAGSGRAGEQFFGPGTRLTVL.

CDR3 sequence: CASSSQGRAGYEQYF. The CDR3 region has the DNA TGTGCCAGCAGCTCACAGGGAAGGGCGGGCTACGAGCAGTACTTC. The V and J genes are TRBV6-6 and TRBJ2-7, with D possibly being TRBD1 (6 bases). Trimming removed 6 bases at V and 3 bases at J, with 18 bases between. Per germline, CDR1 MNHNY and CDR2 SVGAGI (reference sequence). This CDR3 spans 15 amino acids.

V and J are TRBV19 and TRBJ2-1; 10 bases are shared with TRBD1. Germline V gives CDR1 LNHDA, CDR2 SQIVND (reference sequence). CDR3 length: 18 residues. Trimming took 1 base from V and 7 from J; bases not matched to a gene: 13. CDR3 sequence (DNA): TGTGCCAGTAGTATAGTCGAGAGAGACAGGGGGCGGGGGAATGAGCAGTTCTTC. It codes for CASSIVERDRGRGNEQFF. The variable domain in full, completed from reference TRBV19 and TRBJ2-1, reads DGGITQSPKYLFRKEGQNVTLSCEQNLNHDAMYWYRQDPGQGLRLIYYSQIVNDFQKGDIAEGYSVSREKKESFPLTVTSAQKNPTAFYLCASSIVERDRGRGNEQFFGPGTRLTVL.

This chain uses TRBV2 with TRBJ2-1; 7 bases fit TRBD2. This CDR3 comprises 14 residues. Unmatched junction bases numbered 8, after V lost 7 bases and J lost 5 bases. Germline CDR1 is SNHLY and CDR2 is FYNNEI. CDR3 coding DNA: TGTGCCAGCACCCCCGGGACTAAAAACAATGAGCAGTTCTTC. Amino acids: CASTPGTKNNEQFF. Supplemented by reference TRBV2 and TRBJ2-1, the full variable domain reads EPEVTQTPSHQVTQMGQEVILRCVPISNHLYFYWYRQILGQKVEFLVSFYNNEISEKSEIFDDQFSVERPDGSNFTLKIRSTKLEDSAMYFCASTPGTKNNEQFFGPGTRLTVL.

Written as DNA, the CDR3 is TGTGCCAGCAGAAAGGGGTCTAGCGATTGGAATGAGCAGTTCTTC. This gives the protein CASRKGSSDWNEQFF. The chain couples TRBV5-6 to TRBJ2-1, with a tentative D call TRBD2 (6 bases). This CDR3 spans 15 amino acids. The V end lost 5 bases, the J end lost 7 bases, and 19 bases lay between the germline ends. Per germline, CDR1 SGHDT and CDR2 YYEEEE.

The CDR3 loop reads CASSQGTSSRETQYF. CDR3 DNA: TGTGCCAGCAGCCAGGGGACTAGCAGCCGGGAGACCCAGTACTTC. This sequence joins TRBV14 and TRBJ2-5; 9 bases align to TRBD2. CDR1 is SGHDN, CDR2 FVKESK, per germline. The CDR3 runs to 15 residues. With V trimmed by 3 bases and J by 5 bases, 7 bases remained unmatched.

The V gene is TRBV12-5, the J gene TRBJ2-7; 14 nucleotides match TRBD2. The CDR3 is 18 residues long. Trimming at V came to 5 bases and at J to 3 bases, leaving 12 bases not matched to a gene. Germline V gene data show CDR1 as LGHNT and CDR2 as FRNRAP. CDR3: CASGPPGTSGSRYYEQYF. CDR3 DNA: TGTGCTAGTGGTCCACCTGGGACTAGCGGGAGTAGGTACTACGAGCAGTACTTC.

This clone was observed a handful of times. The chain carries TRBV10-3 and TRBJ1-5, with 7 bases matching TRBD1. With 5 bases clipped from V and 6 bases from J, the junction kept 4 bases outside the gene matches. CDR1 is ENHRY, CDR2 SYGVKD, per germline. The CDR3 has 13 amino acids. The CDR3 protein is CAISQTGSQPQHF. Here the CDR3 DNA reads TGTGCCATCAGTCAGACAGGGAGTCAGCCCCAGCATTTT.

V is TRBV14 and J is TRBJ2-6; the D gene is possibly TRBD1 (6 bases). The CDR3 has 21 amino acids. Trimming shortened V by 0 bases and J by 5 bases, and 26 bases separated the two germline ends. CDR1 SGHDN and CDR2 FVKESK come from the germline V gene. The CDR3 DNA follows: TGTGCCAGCAGCCAAGATCTCAGAAGAGGGGGTCGCCGGGGCTGGGCCAACGTCCTGACTTTC. Protein: CASSQDLRRGGRRGWANVLTF.

This clone was recorded only once. This rearrangement joins TRBV10-3 to TRBJ1-3; no definite D call. The ends were cut back, 2 bases at V and 4 bases at J, with 15 bases in the middle. CDR3 length: 16 residues. The germline V gene encodes CDR1 ENHRY and CDR2 SYGVKD. CDR3 amino acids: CAISEPARTGGNTIYF. CDR3 nucleotide sequence: TGTGCCATCAGTGAGCCCGCCCGGACCGGAGGAAACACCATATATTTT.

The chain joins TRBV30 to TRBJ1-4, with a tentative D call TRBD1 (6 bases). Looked up from germline, CDR1 is GTSNPN and CDR2 is SVGIG (reference sequence). The CDR3 is 14 residues long. V shed 0 bases and J shed 8 bases, with 13 bases lying between them. This chain's CDR3 is CAWSVGGRREKLFF. The CDR3 DNA sequence: TGTGCCTGGAGTGTCGGGGGGCGCAGGGAAAAACTGTTTTTT. The full variable domain, with the rest looked up from reference TRBV30 and TRBJ1-4, is SQTIHQWPATLVQPVGSPLSLECTVEGTSNPNLYWYRQAAGRGLQLLFYSVGIGQISSEVPQNLSASRPQDRQFILSSKKLLLSDSGFYLCAWSVGGRREKLFFGSGTQLSVL.

This chain connects TRBV11-3 to TRBJ2-2, with 7 bases aligning to TRBD2. Trimming took 0 bases from V and 5 from J; bases not matched to a gene: 12. The CDR3 extends over 18 amino acids. CDR1 is SGHNT, CDR2 YENEEA, per germline. CDR3 residues: CASSLDKYGGRQTGELFF. In nucleotides, the CDR3 is TGTGCCAGCAGCTTAGATAAGTATGGCGGGAGACAGACCGGGGAGCTGTTTTTT.

The rearrangement links TRBV7-9 to TRBJ1-5; TRBD1 is a possible D gene (5 bases). This CDR3 region has 15 residues. With 5 bases removed from V and 1 base from J, the gap between germline ends came to 12 bases. CDR1 and CDR2 from the germline V gene are SEHNR and FQNEAQ (reference sequence). Written as DNA, the CDR3 is TGTGCCAGCAGCAGCGGGACCCTCAGCAATCAGCCCCAGCATTTT. This translates into CASSSGTLSNQPQHF.